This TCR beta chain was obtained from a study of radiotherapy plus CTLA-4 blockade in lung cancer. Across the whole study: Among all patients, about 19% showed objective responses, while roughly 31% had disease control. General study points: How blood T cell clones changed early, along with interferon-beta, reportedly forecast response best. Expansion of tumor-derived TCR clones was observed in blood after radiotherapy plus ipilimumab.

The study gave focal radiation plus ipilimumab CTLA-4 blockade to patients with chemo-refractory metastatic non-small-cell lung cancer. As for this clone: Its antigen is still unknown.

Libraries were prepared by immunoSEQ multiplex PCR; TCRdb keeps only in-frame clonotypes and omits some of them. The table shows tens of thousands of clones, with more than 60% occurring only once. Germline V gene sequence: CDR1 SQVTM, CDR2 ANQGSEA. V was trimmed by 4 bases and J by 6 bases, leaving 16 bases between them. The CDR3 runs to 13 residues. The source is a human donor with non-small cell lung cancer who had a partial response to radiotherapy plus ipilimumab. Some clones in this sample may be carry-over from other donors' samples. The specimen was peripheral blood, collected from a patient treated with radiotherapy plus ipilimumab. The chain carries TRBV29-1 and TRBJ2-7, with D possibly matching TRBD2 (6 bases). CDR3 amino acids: CSVGGEVYGEQYF. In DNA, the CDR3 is TGCAGCGTTGGAGGGGAGGTCTATGGCGAGCAGTACTTC.